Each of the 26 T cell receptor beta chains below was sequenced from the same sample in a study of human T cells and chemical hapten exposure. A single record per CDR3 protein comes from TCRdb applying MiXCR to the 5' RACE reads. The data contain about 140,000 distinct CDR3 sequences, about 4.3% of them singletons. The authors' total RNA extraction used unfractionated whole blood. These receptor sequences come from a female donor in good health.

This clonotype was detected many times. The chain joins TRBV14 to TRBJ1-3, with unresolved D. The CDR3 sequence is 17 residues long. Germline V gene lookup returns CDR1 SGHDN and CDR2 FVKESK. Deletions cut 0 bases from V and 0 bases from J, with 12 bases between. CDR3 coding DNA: TGTGCCAGCAGCCAAGATGTGAGACAATTCTCTGGAAACACCATATATTTT. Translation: CASSQDVRQFSGNTIYF.

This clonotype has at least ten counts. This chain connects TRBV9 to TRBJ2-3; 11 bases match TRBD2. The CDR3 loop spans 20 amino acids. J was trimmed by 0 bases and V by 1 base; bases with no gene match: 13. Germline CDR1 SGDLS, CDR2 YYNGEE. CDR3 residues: CASSVYTSGGLTPSTDTQYF. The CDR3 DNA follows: TGTGCCAGCAGCGTATATACTAGCGGGGGTTTAACCCCTAGCACAGATACGCAGTATTTT.

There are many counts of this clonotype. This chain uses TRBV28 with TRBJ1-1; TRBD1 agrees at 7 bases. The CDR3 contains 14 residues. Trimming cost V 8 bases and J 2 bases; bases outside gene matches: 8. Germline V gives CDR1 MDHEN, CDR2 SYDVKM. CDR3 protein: CASPTRQGNTEAFF. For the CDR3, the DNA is TGTGCCAGCCCCACGAGACAGGGAAACACTGAAGCTTTCTTT.

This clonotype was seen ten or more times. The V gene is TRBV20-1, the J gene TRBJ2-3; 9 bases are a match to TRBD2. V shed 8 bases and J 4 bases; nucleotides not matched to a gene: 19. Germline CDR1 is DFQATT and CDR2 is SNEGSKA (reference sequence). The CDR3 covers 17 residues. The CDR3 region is CSSPGLAGTPIPDTQYF. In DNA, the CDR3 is TGCAGTAGTCCGGGACTAGCAGGAACACCCATCCCAGATACGCAGTATTTT.

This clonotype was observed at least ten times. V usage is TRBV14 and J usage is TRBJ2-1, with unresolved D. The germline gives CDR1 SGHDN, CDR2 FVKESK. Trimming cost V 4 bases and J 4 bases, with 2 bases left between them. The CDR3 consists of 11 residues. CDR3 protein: CASSLYNEQFF. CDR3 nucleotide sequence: TGTGCCAGCAGCCTTTACAATGAGCAGTTCTTC.

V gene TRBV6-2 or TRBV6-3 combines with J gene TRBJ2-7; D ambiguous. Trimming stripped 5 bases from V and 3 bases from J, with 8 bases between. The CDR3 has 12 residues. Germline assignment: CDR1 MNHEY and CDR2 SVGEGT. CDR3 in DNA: TGTGCCAGCAGTGACCCTCGCTACGAGCAGTACTTC. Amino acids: CASSDPRYEQYF.

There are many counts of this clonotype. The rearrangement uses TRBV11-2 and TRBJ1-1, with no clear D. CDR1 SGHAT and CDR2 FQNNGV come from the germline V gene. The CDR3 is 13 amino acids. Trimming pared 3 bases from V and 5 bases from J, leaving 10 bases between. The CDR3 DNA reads TGTGCCAGCAGCTTCTGGGCTCGAACTGAAGCTTTCTTT. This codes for CASSFWARTEAFF.

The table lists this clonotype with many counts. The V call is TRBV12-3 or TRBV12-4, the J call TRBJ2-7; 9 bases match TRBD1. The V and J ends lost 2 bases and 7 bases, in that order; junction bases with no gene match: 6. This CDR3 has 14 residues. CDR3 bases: TGTGCCAGCAGTTTAAGGGACAGGGTACGAGAGCAGTACTTC. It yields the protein CASSLRDRVREQYF.

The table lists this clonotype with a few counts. CDR3 protein: CASRGNSQAGYTF. CDR3 bases: TGTGCCAGCAGAGGGAATAGTCAAGCTGGCTACACCTTC. The chain employs TRBV7-2 and TRBJ1-2, with D unresolved. The V end lost 6 bases, the J end lost 7 bases, and 15 bases lay between the germline ends. The CDR3 extends over 13 amino acids. Per germline, CDR1 SGHTA and CDR2 FQGNSA. Looking up the rest from reference TRBV7-2 and TRBJ1-2 gives the full variable domain: GAGVSQSPSNKVTEKGKDVELRCDPISGHTALYWYRQSLGQGLEFLIYFQGNSAPDKSGLPSDRFSAERTGGSVSTLTIQRTQQEDSAVYLCASRGNSQAGYTFGSGTRLTVV.

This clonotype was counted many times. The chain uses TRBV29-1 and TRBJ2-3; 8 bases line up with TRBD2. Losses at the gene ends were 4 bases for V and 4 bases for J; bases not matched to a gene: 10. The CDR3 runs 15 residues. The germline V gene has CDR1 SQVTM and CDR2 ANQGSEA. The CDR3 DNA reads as TGCAGCGTTGTCAAAACGGGGGGGCGCTCAGATACGCAGTATTTT. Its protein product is CSVVKTGGRSDTQYF.

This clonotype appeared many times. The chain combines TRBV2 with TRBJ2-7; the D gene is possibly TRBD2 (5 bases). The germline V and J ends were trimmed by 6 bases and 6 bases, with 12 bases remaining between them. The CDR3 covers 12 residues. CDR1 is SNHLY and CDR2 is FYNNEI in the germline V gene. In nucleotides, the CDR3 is TGTGCCAGCAGAGAACTTGGGAGCGAGCAGTACTTC. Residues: CASRELGSEQYF. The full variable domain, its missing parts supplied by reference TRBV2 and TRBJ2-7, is EPEVTQTPSHQVTQMGQEVILRCVPISNHLYFYWYRQILGQKVEFLVSFYNNEISEKSEIFDDQFSVERPDGSNFTLKIRSTKLEDSAMYFCASRELGSEQYFGPGTRLTVT.

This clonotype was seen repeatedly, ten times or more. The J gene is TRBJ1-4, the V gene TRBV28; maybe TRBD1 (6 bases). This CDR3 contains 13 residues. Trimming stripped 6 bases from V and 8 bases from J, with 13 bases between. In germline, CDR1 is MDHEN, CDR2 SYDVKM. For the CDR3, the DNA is TGTGCCAGCAGGTCGGGGGGCGAAGAAAAACTGTTTTTT. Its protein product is CASRSGGEEKLFF. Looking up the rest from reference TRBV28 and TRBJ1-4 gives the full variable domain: DVKVTQSSRYLVKRTGEKVFLECVQDMDHENMFWYRQDPGLGLRLIYFSYDVKMKEKGDIPEGYSVSREKKERFSLILESASTNQTSMYLCASRSGGEEKLFFGSGTQLSVL.

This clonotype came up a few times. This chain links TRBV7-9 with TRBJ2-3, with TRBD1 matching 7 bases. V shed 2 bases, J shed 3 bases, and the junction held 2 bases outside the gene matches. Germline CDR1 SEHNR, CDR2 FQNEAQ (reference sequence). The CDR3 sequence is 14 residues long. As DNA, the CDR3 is TGTGCCAGCAGCTTATGGACAGGTACAGATACGCAGTATTTT. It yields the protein CASSLWTGTDTQYF.

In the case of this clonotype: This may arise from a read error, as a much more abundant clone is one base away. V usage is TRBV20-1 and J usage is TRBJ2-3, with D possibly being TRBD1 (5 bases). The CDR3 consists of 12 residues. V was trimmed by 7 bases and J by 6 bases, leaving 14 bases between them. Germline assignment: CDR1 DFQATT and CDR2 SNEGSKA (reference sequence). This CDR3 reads CSVRGSWDTQYF. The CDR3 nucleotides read TGCAGTGTAAGGGGCTCCTGGGATACGCAGTATTTT.

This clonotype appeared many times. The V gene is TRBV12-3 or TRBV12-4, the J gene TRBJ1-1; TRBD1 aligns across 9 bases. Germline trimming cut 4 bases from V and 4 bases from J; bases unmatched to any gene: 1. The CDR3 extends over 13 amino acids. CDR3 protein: CASSWGQGTEAFF. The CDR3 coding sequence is TGTGCCAGCAGTTGGGGACAGGGCACTGAAGCTTTCTTT.

CDR3 nucleotides: TGTGCCAGCAGCTTAGGACAGGCGTATGAAAAACTGTTTTTT. Translation: CASSLGQAYEKLFF. The rearrangement links TRBV11-2 to TRBJ1-4; D might be TRBD1 (6 bases). Germline assignment: CDR1 SGHAT and CDR2 FQNNGV. The CDR3 runs 14 residues. Trimming stripped 1 base from V and 6 bases from J, with 9 bases between.

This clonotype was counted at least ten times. The CDR3 DNA is TGTGCCAGCAGTCCCCGGGGAGGGGGGCAAGGGAACACTGAAGCTTTCTTT. Residues: CASSPRGGGQGNTEAFF. V and J are TRBV12-3 or TRBV12-4 and TRBJ1-1; a weak D match, TRBD1 (6 bases). The CDR3 has 17 amino acids. Trimming left V 5 bases short and J 1 base short, with 20 bases between.

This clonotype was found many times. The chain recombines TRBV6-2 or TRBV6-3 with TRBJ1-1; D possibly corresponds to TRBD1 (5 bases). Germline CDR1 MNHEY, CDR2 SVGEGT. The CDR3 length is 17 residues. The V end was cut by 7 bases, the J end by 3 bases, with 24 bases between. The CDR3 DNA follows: TGTGCCAGCACCCAAAGGATGACAGCTAGATTTCACACTGAAGCTTTCTTT. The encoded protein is CASTQRMTARFHTEAFF.

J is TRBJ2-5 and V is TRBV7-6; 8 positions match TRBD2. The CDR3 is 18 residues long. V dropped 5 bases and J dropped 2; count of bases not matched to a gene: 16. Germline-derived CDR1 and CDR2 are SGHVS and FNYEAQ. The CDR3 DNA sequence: TGTGCCAGCAGCCCCCGGGGGGGAATCTTACCGCTACAAGAGACCCAGTACTTC. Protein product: CASSPRGGILPLQETQYF.

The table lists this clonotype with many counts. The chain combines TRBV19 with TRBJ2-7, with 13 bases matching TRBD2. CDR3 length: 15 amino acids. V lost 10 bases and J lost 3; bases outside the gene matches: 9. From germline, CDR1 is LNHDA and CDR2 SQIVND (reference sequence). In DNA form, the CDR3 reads TGTGCCACCACTGGGACTAGCGGGGCCAACTACGAGCAGTACTTC. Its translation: CATTGTSGANYEQYF.

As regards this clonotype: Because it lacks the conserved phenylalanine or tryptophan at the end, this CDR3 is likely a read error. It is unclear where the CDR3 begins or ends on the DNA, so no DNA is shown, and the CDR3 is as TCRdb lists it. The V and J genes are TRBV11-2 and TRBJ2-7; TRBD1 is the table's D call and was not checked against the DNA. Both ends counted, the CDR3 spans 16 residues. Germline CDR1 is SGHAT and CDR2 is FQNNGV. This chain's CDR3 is CASSPLKRDNSYEQDG.

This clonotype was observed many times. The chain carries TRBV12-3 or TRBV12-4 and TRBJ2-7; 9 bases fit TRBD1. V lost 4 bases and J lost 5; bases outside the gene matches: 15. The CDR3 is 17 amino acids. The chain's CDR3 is CASSWDRVGLGRDEQYF. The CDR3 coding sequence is TGTGCCAGCAGTTGGGACAGGGTGGGACTGGGTAGGGACGAGCAGTACTTC.

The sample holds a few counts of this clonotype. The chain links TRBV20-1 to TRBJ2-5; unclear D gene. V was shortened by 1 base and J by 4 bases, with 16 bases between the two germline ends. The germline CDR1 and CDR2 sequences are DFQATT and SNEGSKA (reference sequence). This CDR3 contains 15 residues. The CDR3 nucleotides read TGCAGTGCTAGAGGTCCTAGGGCACGACCAGAGACCCAGTACTTC. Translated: CSARGPRARPETQYF.

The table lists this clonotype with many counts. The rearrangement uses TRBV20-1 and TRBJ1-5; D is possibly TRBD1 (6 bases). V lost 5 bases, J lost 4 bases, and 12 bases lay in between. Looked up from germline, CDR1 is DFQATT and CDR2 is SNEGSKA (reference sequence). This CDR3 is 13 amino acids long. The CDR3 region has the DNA TGCAGTGCTTTAGACCAGGGGAATCAGCCCCAGCATTTT. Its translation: CSALDQGNQPQHF.

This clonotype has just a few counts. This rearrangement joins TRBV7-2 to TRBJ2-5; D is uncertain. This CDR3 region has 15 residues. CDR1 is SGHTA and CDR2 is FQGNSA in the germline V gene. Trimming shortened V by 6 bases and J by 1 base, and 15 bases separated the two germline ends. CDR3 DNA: TGTGCCAGCAGTCCCCTCGGCAGAATCCAAGAGACCCAGTACTTC. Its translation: CASSPLGRIQETQYF.

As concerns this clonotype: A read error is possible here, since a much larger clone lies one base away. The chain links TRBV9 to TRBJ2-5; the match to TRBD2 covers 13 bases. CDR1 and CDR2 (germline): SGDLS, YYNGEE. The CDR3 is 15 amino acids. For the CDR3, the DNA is TGTGCCAGCAAGCCACTAGCGGGGGGGCCCGAGACCCAGTGCTTC. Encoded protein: CASKPLAGGPETQCF.